This TCR beta chain was obtained from a study of OX40 agonist ivuxolimab in advanced cancers. Context from the whole study: Ivuxolimab was an agonistic, fully human IgG2 monoclonal antibody directed against OX40 (CD134), a costimulatory receptor. Intravenous ivuxolimab was administered to patients every 2 weeks at six dose levels: 0.01, 0.1, 0.3, 1.5, 3 and 10 mg/kg. Of the 50 to 55 dose-escalation patients, hepatocellular carcinoma was present in around 19, melanoma in some 15, renal cell carcinoma in 9 and head and neck cancer in 9. The dose-escalation cohort was over 70% male with a mean age of about 54 years, ranging from roughly 20 to 85. Prior anti-PD-1, anti-PD-L1 or anti-CTLA-4 therapy was permitted, and roughly two fifths of dose-escalation patients had received checkpoint inhibitors. Partial responses were achieved by three dose-escalation patients, of whom one had hepatocellular carcinoma and two had cutaneous melanoma. The point of sequencing TCRbeta in the periphery was to test whether ivuxolimab changed TCR sequence diversity and drove clonal T-cell expansion. The paper describes the monotherapy dose-escalation part (N ≈ 51 patients) of the phase I trial of ivuxolimab.

The CDR3 runs 13 residues from the cysteine to the phenylalanine. Only the CDR3 DNA stays, 39 bases, in frame from base 1. Deletion took 5 bases off V and 5 bases off J, with a span of 13 bases between the germline ends. From the germline V gene, CDR1 is SGHAT and CDR2 is FQNNGV. A word on this clone: It lacks a known antigen. Base qualities are not provided; no much larger clone lies one nucleotide away.

Broad study findings and their caveats: In the 0.1-3.0 mg/kg groups, partial responders had among the lowest normalized peripheral clonal expansion, particularly in CD8+ T cells. Which antigens the clonally expanded peripheral T cells were specific for was not determined. Low levels of normalized T-cell clonal expansion were also seen in some nonresponding patients. At doses from 0.1 to 3.0 mg/kg, clonal expansion was seen in both CD4+ and CD8+ blood T cells between baseline and week 6. After ivuxolimab, more expanded clones were found on average in CD8+ T cells than in CD4+ T cells.

Genomic DNA was isolated from the sorted cells so that the TCRbeta CDR3 region could be sequenced. The immunoSEQ Assay was used for sequencing of TCRbeta CDR3 regions. This is the immuneACCESS table as TCRdb keeps it, with only in-frame sequences that have V and J called. A part of the clones is gone; compared with another copy, unresolved V genes explain less than half, and the rest is unexplained. This sample lists tens of thousands of clones; about 89% were detected once. 0.6% to 0.75% of the sample rests with the top ten. Patients with autoimmune disease history or receiving systemic immunosuppression were excluded from the trial. Peripheral blood for TCR sequencing was drawn from every dose cohort at baseline, at cycle 4 day 1 and at cycle 7 day 1. Samples were obtained from an open-label, multicenter, first-in-human phase I dose-escalation trial of ivuxolimab. The trial enrolled adults with locally advanced or metastatic head and neck squamous cell, hepatocellular, melanoma or renal cell carcinoma. Before TCR sequencing, CD4+ T cells and CD8+ T cells were sorted from peripheral blood as separate populations.

The sequences come from CD4+ or CD8+ T cells sorted from blood, collected in a trial of the OX40 agonist ivuxolimab. This TCR was sampled from an adult with an advanced solid tumor such as melanoma, head and neck, liver or kidney cancer. The chain is assembled from TRBV11-2 and TRBJ2-7, with the D assignment possibly TRBD1 or TRBD2, given 6 matching bases for each. The CDR3 protein: CASSSRGRDEQYF. The nucleotides are TGTGCCAGCAGCAGTCGGGGGCGGGACGAGCAGTACTTC.